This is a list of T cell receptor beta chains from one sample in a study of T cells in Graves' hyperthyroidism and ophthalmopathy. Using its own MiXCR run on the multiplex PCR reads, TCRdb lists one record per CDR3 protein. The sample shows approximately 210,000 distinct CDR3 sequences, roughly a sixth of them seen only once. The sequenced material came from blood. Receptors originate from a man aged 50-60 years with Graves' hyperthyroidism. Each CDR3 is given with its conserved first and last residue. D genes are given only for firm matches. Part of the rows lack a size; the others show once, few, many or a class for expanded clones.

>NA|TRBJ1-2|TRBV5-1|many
CASSLGLLPGYGYTF
TGCGCCAGCAGCTTGGGACTACTCCCTGGCTATGGCTACACCTTC
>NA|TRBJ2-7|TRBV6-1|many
CASSERVSHFVISYEQYF
TGTGCCAGCAGTGAACGCGTCAGCCACTTCGTAATCTCCTACGAGCAGTACTTC
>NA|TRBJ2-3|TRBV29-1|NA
CSVEERLSSTDTQYF
TGCAGCGTTGAAGAGAGACTCTCTAGCACAGATACGCAGTATTTT
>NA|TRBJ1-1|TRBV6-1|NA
CASSEFPRTEAFF
TGTGCCAGCAGTGAATTCCCCAGGACTGAAGCTTTCTTT
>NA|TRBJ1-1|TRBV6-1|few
CASSYVPGRGMNTEAFF
TGTGCCAGCAGTTATGTCCCGGGGAGGGGGATGAACACTGAAGCTTTCTTT
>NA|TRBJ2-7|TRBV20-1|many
CSARDQTSYEQYF
TGCAGTGCTAGAGACCAGACCTCCTACGAGCAGTACTTC
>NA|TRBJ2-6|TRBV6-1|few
CASSAGETGANVLTF
TGTGCCAGCAGTGCAGGGGAGACTGGGGCCAACGTCCTGACTTTC
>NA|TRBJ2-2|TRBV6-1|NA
CASSGLGDTGELFF
TGTGCCAGCAGTGGGCTAGGGGACACCGGGGAGCTGTTTTTT
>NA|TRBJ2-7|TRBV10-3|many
CAISDWGRSREQYF
TGTGCCATCAGTGATTGGGGGAGAAGTCGCGAGCAGTACTTC
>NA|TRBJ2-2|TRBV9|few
CASSPPNTGTGELFF
TGTGCCAGCAGCCCTCCGAATACTGGGACCGGGGAGCTGTTTTTT
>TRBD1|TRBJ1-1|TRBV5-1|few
CASSSGQGAIGTEAFF
TGCGCCAGCAGCTCCGGACAGGGGGCTATAGGGACTGAAGCTTTCTTT
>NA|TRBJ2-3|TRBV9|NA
CASSPNPGEVSDTQYF
TGTGCCAGCAGCCCCAACCCGGGAGAAGTATCGGATACGCAGTATTTT
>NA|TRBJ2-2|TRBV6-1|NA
CASTNGAGPTGELFF
TGTGCCAGCACCAACGGCGCGGGACCCACCGGGGAGCTGTTTTTT
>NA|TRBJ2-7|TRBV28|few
CASSLSVTASYEQYF
TGTGCCAGCAGTTTATCGGTCACCGCTTCCTACGAGCAGTACTTC
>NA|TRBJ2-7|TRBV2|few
CASRGHPYEQYF
TGTGCCAGCAGGGGTCATCCTTACGAGCAGTACTTC